A single sample is the source of the 9 T cell receptor beta chains below, sequenced in a study of T cells in Graves' hyperthyroidism and ophthalmopathy (dated 2019 in TCRdb). Library preparation employed multiplex PCR. For sequencing, an Illumina HiSeq 2000 was employed. TCR beta CDR3 regions were amplified from RNA transcripts. The first round of RT-PCR for the TCR CDR3 was performed with the HTBI primer set and the Qiagen OneStep RT-PCR kit. TCRdb reran the public reads through fastp at Q25 and MiXCR, keeping productive beta chains. Identical CDR3 protein sequences are pooled into one entry, listed with their most common genes and DNA. This sample holds about 840,000 distinct CDR3 sequences; around 38% were observed only once. Of the sample, approximately 8.7% falls within the top ten clones. Source material: blood. These receptors were obtained from a man aged 18 to 30 with Graves' hyperthyroidism.

This chain connects TRBV2 to TRBJ1-5; D unresolved. The CDR3 sequence is 12 residues long. Germline V gives CDR1 SNHLY, CDR2 FYNNEI. V lost 8 bases to trimming and J lost 11 bases, with 16 bases between them. The CDR3 nucleotides are TGTGCCAGCGTAGAAGGCCTTGGCGCCCAGCATTTT. Amino acid sequence: CASVEGLGAQHF.

The chain couples TRBV10-3 to TRBJ1-4; 7 nucleotides line up with TRBD1. J gave up 7 bases and V 9 bases, and 8 bases lay outside the gene matches. The CDR3 length is 13 residues. The germline V gene encodes CDR1 ENHRY and CDR2 SYGVKD. The CDR3 spells CAMGRGQTEKLFF. The CDR3, as DNA: TGTGCCATGGGGAGGGGGCAGACTGAAAAACTGTTTTTT.

The V gene is TRBV29-1, the J gene TRBJ2-7; 9 bases are shared with TRBD1. V lost 0 bases and J lost 3; bases outside the gene matches: 6. This CDR3 contains 15 residues. The germline V gene has CDR1 SQVTM and CDR2 ANQGSEA. CDR3 DNA: TGCAGCGTTGAAGACGGAGAGACAGGGGGCTACGAGCAGTACTTC. This codes for CSVEDGETGGYEQYF.

Here the CDR3 DNA reads TGTGCCAGCAGTACCACCTGGGGCTCTGGGGCCAACGTCCTGACTTTC. Translating gives CASSTTWGSGANVLTF. The chain combines TRBV12-3 or TRBV12-4 with TRBJ2-6; no reliable D call. The V gene lost 5 bases and the J gene lost 0 bases, with 11 bases spanning the gap. The CDR3 length is 16 residues.

This clonotype is a singleton in its sample. The rearrangement joins TRBV20-1 to TRBJ2-6; D might be TRBD1 (5 bases). V was cut by 0 bases and J by 0 bases, with 15 bases left in between. Germline values: CDR1 DFQATT, CDR2 SNEGSKA (reference sequence). CDR3 size: 18 residues. This chain's CDR3 is CSARDKQAPFSGANVLTF. The CDR3 coding sequence is TGCAGTGCTAGAGATAAACAGGCCCCCTTCTCTGGGGCCAACGTCCTGACTTTC.

A note on this clonotype: Its ends do not fully match the called genes, so a read error is possible. The gene calls are TRBV10-2 and TRBJ1-1; 7 bases match TRBD1. The germline CDR1 and CDR2 sequences are WSHSY and SAAADI. The CDR3 has 15 residues. This chain's CDR3 is CASSSLQGQSTEAFF. In DNA form, the CDR3 reads TGTGCCAGCAGTTCTCTACAGGGACAGTCCACTGAAGCTTTCTTT.

This clonotype was observed at least ten times. CDR3 bases: TGTGCCACCAGCACCAGGGGGTTAACCAACGTCCTGACTTTC. Translated: CATSTRGLTNVLTF. The V and J genes are TRBV15 and TRBJ2-6, with 7 bases lining up with TRBD1. This CDR3 spans 14 amino acids. V lost 4 bases to trimming and J lost 8 bases; unmatched junction nucleotides: 5. Per the germline V gene, CDR1 is LNHNV and CDR2 is YYDKDF (reference sequence).

This clonotype was seen repeatedly, ten times or more. V usage is TRBV2 and J usage is TRBJ1-5; D gene unclear. CDR3 size: 13 residues. V dropped 4 bases and J dropped 2 bases, with 6 bases sitting between them. Germline V gene data show CDR1 as SNHLY and CDR2 as FYNNEI. In DNA form, the CDR3 reads TGTGCCAGCAGTGGGGCAGGCAATCAGCCCCAGCATTTT. It translates to CASSGAGNQPQHF.

Regarding this clonotype: A read error may account for a junction end that differs from germline. The CDR3 nucleotides are TGCGCCAGCAGCTTGCAGGGGCAGGACGGGGAGCTGTACTTC. Amino acid sequence: CASSLQGQDGELYF. The V gene is TRBV5-1, the J gene TRBJ2-7; perhaps TRBD1 as D (6 bases). Germline assignment: CDR1 SGHRS and CDR2 YFSETQ. CDR3 length: 14 amino acids.